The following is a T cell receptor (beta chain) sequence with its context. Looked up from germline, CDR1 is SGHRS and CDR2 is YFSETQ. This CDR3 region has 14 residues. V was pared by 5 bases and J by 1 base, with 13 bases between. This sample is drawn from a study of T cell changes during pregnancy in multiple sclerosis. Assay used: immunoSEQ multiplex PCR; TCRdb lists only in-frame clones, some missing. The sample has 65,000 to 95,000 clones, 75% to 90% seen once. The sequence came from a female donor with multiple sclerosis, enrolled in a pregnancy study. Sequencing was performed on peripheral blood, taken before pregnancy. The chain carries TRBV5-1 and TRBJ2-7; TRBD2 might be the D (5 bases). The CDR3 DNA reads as TGCGCCAGCAGTCTCGGGGTCACTTCCTACGAGCAGTACTTC. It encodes CASSLGVTSYEQYF.